Presented here are 23 T cell receptor beta chains from one specimen sequenced in a study of long-term antiretroviral therapy in people with HIV. Version v3.0 of the immunoSEQ assay ran at survey level. Assay used: immunoSEQ multiplex PCR; TCRdb lists only in-frame clones, some missing. The sample shows approximately 21,000 clones, 90% of them seen only once. The sequences come from unsorted PBMCs, collected about 4.5 years before starting antiretroviral therapy. The receptor source for this set is a young woman with HIV.

The chain links TRBV27 to TRBJ1-4; D call uncertain. Per the germline V gene, CDR1 is MNHEY and CDR2 is SMNVEV (reference sequence). Trimming shortened V by 6 bases and J by 8 bases, and 16 bases separated the two germline ends. The CDR3 runs 14 residues. In DNA form, the CDR3 reads TGTGCCAGCAGACCGGGGTTGGGTGGGGAAAAACTGTTTTTT. Translated: CASRPGLGGEKLFF.

The gene calls are TRBV11-2 and TRBJ1-1; weak D call: TRBD1 (5 bases). V gave up 0 bases and J gave up 0 bases, with 8 bases separating them. This CDR3 is 15 amino acids long. Germline lookup yields CDR1 SGHAT and CDR2 FQNNGV. This CDR3 is CASSLEGQVNTEAFF. The CDR3 DNA reads as TGTGCCAGCAGCTTAGAAGGACAAGTGAACACTGAAGCTTTCTTT.

This clone was detected a few times. J is TRBJ1-1 and V is TRBV11-3; D not certain. With 4 bases removed from V and 3 bases from J, the gap between germline ends came to 12 bases. This CDR3 comprises 14 residues. CDR1 is SGHNT and CDR2 is YENEEA in the germline V gene. CDR3 in amino acids: CASSSRGGHTEAFF. CDR3 coding DNA: TGTGCCAGCAGCTCGCGGGGAGGGCACACTGAAGCTTTCTTT.

CDR3: CASRSLGYGYTF. As DNA, the CDR3 is TGTGCCAGCAGGTCCCTTGGCTATGGCTACACCTTC. V and J are TRBV6-5 and TRBJ1-2; D unclear. CDR3 length: 12 amino acids. The ends were cut back, 6 bases at V and 4 bases at J, with 9 bases in the middle. Per germline, CDR1 MNHEY and CDR2 SVGAGI.

This clone was observed once. The gene calls are TRBV7-9 and TRBJ2-7; 7 nucleotides match TRBD2. After removal of 4 bases from V and 5 bases from J, the junction contained 14 bases not matched to a gene. This CDR3 is 16 amino acids long. Germline assignment: CDR1 SEHNR and CDR2 FQNEAQ (reference sequence). The CDR3 loop is CASSSMRPLGGDEQYF. The CDR3 DNA reads as TGTGCCAGCAGCTCTATGCGCCCGTTGGGGGGGGACGAGCAGTACTTC.

In its sample, this clone was seen a few times. The chain links TRBV5-8 to TRBJ1-1; no firm D call. Deletions cut 1 base from V and 3 bases from J, with 7 bases between. Germline CDR1 SGHTS, CDR2 YDEGEE. This CDR3 comprises 13 residues. Written as DNA, the CDR3 is TGTGCCAGCAGCTTGCAGAGCGACACTGAAGCTTTCTTT. As protein: CASSLQSDTEAFF.

This clone was seen a single time. The chain links TRBV7-2 to TRBJ1-1, with D perhaps TRBD1 (5 bases). Germline values: CDR1 SGHTA, CDR2 FQGNSA. V lost 4 bases and J 1 base, leaving 13 bases between the germline ends. The CDR3 runs 15 residues. The CDR3 bases are TGTGCCAGCAGCTCCGTCGGGGCGGGGAACACTGAAGCTTTCTTT. Residues: CASSSVGAGNTEAFF. Complete variable domain (other parts from reference TRBV7-2 and TRBJ1-1): GAGVSQSPSNKVTEKGKDVELRCDPISGHTALYWYRQSLGQGLEFLIYFQGNSAPDKSGLPSDRFSAERTGGSVSTLTIQRTQQEDSAVYLCASSSVGAGNTEAFFGQGTRLTVV.

The table lists this clone with a count of one. This chain joins TRBV4-1 and TRBJ1-1, with a tentative D call TRBD1 (5 bases). The length of the CDR3 is 14 residues. The V end lost 1 base, the J end lost 5 bases, and 11 bases lay between the germline ends. Germline V CDR1 and CDR2: MGHRA, YSYEKL. CDR3 amino acids: CASSQAPQGTEAFF. The CDR3 nucleotides are TGCGCCAGCAGCCAAGCCCCCCAGGGAACTGAAGCTTTCTTT.

The genes are TRBV30 and TRBJ1-2; tentative D call: TRBD1 (6 bases). Per the germline V gene, CDR1 is GTSNPN and CDR2 is SVGIG (reference sequence). This CDR3 is 10 amino acids long. Trimming cost V 5 bases and J 6 bases, with 7 bases left between them. CDR3 nucleotide sequence: TGTGCCTGGTCAGGGGATGGCTACACCTTC. This codes for CAWSGDGYTF.

The J gene is TRBJ1-1, the V gene TRBV11-2; D call uncertain. In germline, CDR1 is SGHAT, CDR2 FQNNGV. This CDR3 comprises 16 residues. Trimming shortened V by 5 bases and J by 5 bases, and 21 bases separated the two germline ends. CDR3 sequence reads: CASSRFTPGAETEAFF. DNA for the CDR3: TGTGCCAGCAGCCGTTTCACTCCGGGCGCCGAAACTGAAGCTTTCTTT.

The gene calls are TRBV14 and TRBJ1-5; D is unclear. This CDR3 has 12 residues. V shed 4 bases and J shed 9 bases, with 10 bases lying between them. Germline V CDR1 and CDR2: SGHDN, FVKESK. The CDR3 sequence is CASSPQVGPQHF. CDR3 bases: TGTGCCAGCAGCCCGCAGGTAGGGCCCCAGCATTTT.

The V and J genes are TRBV5-8 and TRBJ2-7, with TRBD1 matching over 7 bases. Germline assignment: CDR1 SGHTS and CDR2 YDEGEE. The CDR3 is 12 amino acids. Trimming at V came to 0 bases and at J to 7 bases, leaving 1 base not matched to a gene. CDR3 sequence reads: CASSLDRGEQYF. In DNA form, the CDR3 reads TGTGCCAGCAGCTTGGACAGGGGAGAGCAGTACTTC.

A single count supports this clone. The chain couples TRBV6-7 to TRBJ2-1, with a tentative D call TRBD1 (6 bases). TRBV6-7 is an open reading frame whose function is uncertain. Between the trimmed V and J ends, which lost 4 bases and 4 bases, there was a span of 14 bases. The CDR3 runs to 15 residues. The CDR3 region has the DNA TGTGCCAGCAGTTCTCGCGCAGGGGCATACAATGAGCAGTTCTTC. Translation: CASSSRAGAYNEQFF.

This clone was recorded only once. The CDR3 sequence: CASSISRYNTGELFF. The CDR3 coding sequence is TGTGCCAGTAGTATTTCCAGATATAACACCGGGGAGCTGTTTTTT. This sequence joins TRBV19 and TRBJ2-2; D not resolved. Trimming pared 3 bases from V and 2 bases from J, leaving 10 bases between. In germline, CDR1 is LNHDA, CDR2 SQIVND (reference sequence). This CDR3 has 15 residues.

The chain employs TRBV7-2 and TRBJ2-4; perhaps TRBD1 as D (6 bases). Trimming shortened V by 1 base and J by 8 bases, and 15 bases separated the two germline ends. CDR3 length: 15 residues. CDR1 and CDR2 (germline): SGHTA, FQGNSA. The CDR3 DNA is TGTGCCAGCAGCTTAGTGAAGGGGCCAGGGGACATTCAGTACTTC. Translating it yields CASSLVKGPGDIQYF.

This clone was seen a few times. The germline gene is not matched at one end of the junction; a read error may be the cause. The CDR3 sequence: CAWSVRQAPGF. The CDR3 DNA is TGTGCCTGGAGTGTAAGGCAGGCTCCGGGGTTT. The V gene is TRBV30, the J gene TRBJ1-1; no clear D gene. CDR1 GTSNPN and CDR2 SVGIG come from the germline V gene (reference sequence). This CDR3 region has 11 residues.

This rearrangement joins TRBV5-5 to TRBJ2-5, with 8 bases matching TRBD1. CDR3 length: 14 amino acids. Germline V gene data show CDR1 as SGHKS and CDR2 as YYEKEE (reference sequence). V shed 0 bases, J shed 9 bases, and the junction held 7 bases outside the gene matches. The CDR3 DNA sequence: TGTGCCAGCAGCTTGGAAGGCGCGACAGGGGCCCAGTACTTC. Its protein product is CASSLEGATGAQYF.

The chain joins TRBV6-1 to TRBJ1-6, with D possibly matching TRBD1 (6 bases). The CDR3 is 16 residues long. The germline V gene encodes CDR1 MNHNS and CDR2 SASEGT. V was trimmed by 2 bases and J by 3 bases, leaving 11 bases between them. The CDR3 nucleotides read TGTGCCAGCAGTGAAATGGGGGCCAGCTATAATTCACCCCTCCACTTT. Translated, it gives CASSEMGASYNSPLHF.

The V gene is TRBV5-1, the J gene TRBJ1-1, with D uncertain. V gave up 1 base and J gave up 6 bases, with 7 bases separating them. The CDR3 totals 12 residues. Germline lookup yields CDR1 SGHRS and CDR2 YFSETQ. The CDR3 region has the DNA TGCGCCAGCAGCTTGTCAGATGCTGAAGCTTTCTTT. This translates into CASSLSDAEAFF. The full variable domain, its missing parts supplied by reference TRBV5-1 and TRBJ1-1, is KAGVTQTPRYLIKTRGQQVTLSCSPISGHRSVSWYQQTPGQGLQFLFEYFSETQRNKGNFPGRFSGRQFSNSRSEMNVSTLELGDSALYLCASSLSDAEAFFGQGTRLTVV.

The chain uses TRBV30 and TRBJ1-6, with unresolved D. In germline, CDR1 is GTSNPN, CDR2 SVGIG (reference sequence). The CDR3 has 14 amino acids. The CDR3 DNA reads TGTGCTTATACAAGCCGCTCCTATAATTCACCCCTCCACTTT. Translation: CAYTSRSYNSPLHF.

The gene calls are TRBV7-2 and TRBJ1-1, with a possible D match to TRBD1 (5 bases). This CDR3 is built from 13 residues. Germline lookup yields CDR1 SGHTA and CDR2 FQGNSA. Trimming took off 0 bases at V and 5 bases at J, with 7 bases between the two ends. The CDR3 sequence: CASSLAEGTEAFF. CDR3 nucleotides: TGTGCCAGCAGCTTAGCGGAGGGGACTGAAGCTTTCTTT.

V and J are TRBV27 and TRBJ2-2; D may correspond to TRBD1 or TRBD2 (6 bases each). The CDR3 has 16 amino acids. The germline V gene encodes CDR1 MNHEY and CDR2 SMNVEV (reference sequence). Deletions cut 8 bases from V and 4 bases from J, with 20 bases between. The CDR3 spells CASSMSAGHPTGELFF. CDR3 coding DNA: TGTGCCAGCTCAATGAGCGCGGGACACCCCACCGGGGAGCTGTTTTTT.

V and J are TRBV5-5 and TRBJ1-1; D uncertain. Trimming removed 2 bases from V and 0 bases from J, with 14 bases in between. Per germline, CDR1 SGHKS and CDR2 YYEKEE (reference sequence). CDR3 length: 16 residues. The CDR3 spells CASSLDMRNMNTEAFF. The CDR3 DNA reads as TGTGCCAGCAGCTTAGACATGAGGAACATGAACACTGAAGCTTTCTTT.